This TCR beta chain was found in a study of early stage breast cancer tumors. Across the whole study: The ER+/PR+/HER2- tumors included roughly eight ductal and a few lobular carcinomas.

The ends lost 6 bases at V and 10 bases at J; junction bases unmatched: 19. This CDR3 is built from 18 residues. Germline V gene data show CDR1 as SGHTA and CDR2 as FQGTGA. Study observations and caveats: In about 90% of the 16 patients, blood comparison separated tumor from normal breast.

Assay used: immunoSEQ multiplex PCR; TCRdb lists only in-frame clones, some missing. The profile covers 50,000 to 75,000 clones, with about three quarters appearing a single time and around 3.7% taken by the ten largest. In regard to this clone: The antigen is unknown.

The sequence came from a person aged 25 to 39 with breast cancer. V and J are TRBV7-3 and TRBJ1-6, with 9 bases lining up with TRBD1. Sequencing was done on a sample of blood. This chain's CDR3 is CASRSTGTGRGGLSPLHF. The CDR3, as DNA: TGTGCCAGCAGGTCAACCGGGACAGGGAGAGGCGGGCTCTCACCCCTCCACTTT.